These 12 T cell receptor beta chains were sequenced from one sample in a study of beta chain features in type 1 diabetes. These receptors have no identified antigens. Expressed TCRB transcripts were sequenced because the entire RNA isolate underwent reverse transcription. Assay used: immunoSEQ multiplex PCR; TCRdb lists only in-frame clones, some missing. The sample holds roughly 340,000 clones, approximately 13% seen once. Study observations and caveats: Across all four CD4+ subsets, people with type 1 diabetes showed modestly shorter TCRB CDR3s.

What was sequenced was naive CD4+ T cells from blood. The receptors originated from a woman under 30 with type 1 diabetes.

This clone has more than one count but fewer than ten. At the DNA level, this CDR3 is encoded by other sequences in the same sample as well. The chain joins TRBV5-1 to TRBJ2-5; 10 positions match TRBD1. This CDR3 contains 14 residues. Losses at the gene ends were 2 bases for V and 3 bases for J; bases not matched to a gene: 1. Germline CDR1 reads SGHRS; CDR2 reads YFSETQ. The CDR3 sequence is CASSFGQGEETQYF. DNA for the CDR3: TGCGCCAGCAGCTTTGGACAGGGGGAAGAGACCCAGTACTTC.

V and J are TRBV30 and TRBJ2-7; possible D gene TRBD2, 6 bases. The CDR3 extends over 13 amino acids. The V end was cut by 1 base, the J end by 4 bases, with 11 bases between. Germline V gene lookup returns CDR1 GTSNPN and CDR2 SVGIG (reference sequence). The CDR3 DNA is TGTGCCTGGAGTGCAGTGGGGGGTTACGAGCAGTACGTC. Translation gives CAWSAVGGYEQYV.

This clone turned up a few times. The chain joins TRBV19 to TRBJ1-2, with D possibly TRBD1 on 6 matching bases. Trimming removed 3 bases from V and 4 bases from J, with 15 bases in between. The CDR3 has 15 amino acids. Germline CDR1 LNHDA, CDR2 SQIVND (reference sequence). The CDR3 loop is CASSITGPPVYGYTF. CDR3 nucleotide sequence: TGTGCCAGTAGTATTACAGGGCCGCCGGTCTATGGCTACACCTTC.

The CDR3: CATAQGRNTEAFF. The CDR3 region has the DNA TGTGCCACAGCACAGGGAAGGAACACTGAAGCTTTCTTT. The chain joins TRBV19 to TRBJ1-1; weak D call: TRBD1 (6 bases). The germline V gene has CDR1 LNHDA and CDR2 SQIVND (reference sequence). The CDR3 length is 13 residues. Trimming left V 10 bases short and J 1 base short, with 13 bases between.

This rearrangement joins TRBV30 to TRBJ2-3; the match to TRBD2 covers 7 bases. Losses at the gene ends were 2 bases for V and 2 bases for J; bases not matched to a gene: 7. Germline assignment: CDR1 GTSNPN and CDR2 SVGIG (reference sequence). This CDR3 spans 15 amino acids. CDR3 sequence reads: CAWSTPAGFTDTQYF. The CDR3 bases are TGTGCCTGGAGTACCCCAGCGGGATTCACAGATACGCAGTATTTT.

This rearrangement joins TRBV28 to TRBJ2-7; 7 bases map to TRBD2. This CDR3 is built from 18 residues. Germline trimming cut 6 bases from V and 5 bases from J; bases unmatched to any gene: 22. Germline CDR1 and CDR2: MDHEN and SYDVKM. This chain's CDR3 is CASSPGSSWSGKTHEQYF. In DNA, the CDR3 is TGTGCCAGCAGCCCCGGGTCCTCTTGGAGCGGGAAAACTCACGAGCAGTACTTC.

The J gene is TRBJ2-7, the V gene TRBV19, with 9 bases aligning to TRBD2. This CDR3 has 16 amino acids. Germline V gene sequence: CDR1 LNHDA, CDR2 SQIVND (reference sequence). Germline trimming cut 3 bases from V and 3 bases from J; bases unmatched to any gene: 9. In DNA, the CDR3 is TGTGCCAGTAGTATGAGAAGGACTAGCGCATACTACGAGCAGTACTTC. It yields the protein CASSMRRTSAYYEQYF.

This clone turned up a few times. J is TRBJ1-1 and V is TRBV28; D not resolved. V was trimmed by 4 bases and J by 11 bases, leaving 17 bases between them. CDR3 length: 13 amino acids. CDR1 and CDR2 (germline): MDHEN, SYDVKM. CDR3 nucleotide sequence: TGTGCCAGCAGTTGGGAGCGACTCCGTCTGGCTTTCTTT. Translating it yields CASSWERLRLAFF.

The chain recombines TRBV2 with TRBJ1-2; possibly TRBD1 for D (5 bases). The CDR3 runs 13 residues. The V gene lost 6 bases and the J gene lost 2 bases, with 10 bases spanning the gap. Germline V gene sequence: CDR1 SNHLY, CDR2 FYNNEI. CDR3 in amino acids: CASRSTENYGYTF. CDR3 nucleotide sequence: TGTGCCAGCAGATCGACAGAGAACTATGGCTACACCTTC. Drawing the rest from reference TRBV2 and TRBJ1-2, the complete variable domain is EPEVTQTPSHQVTQMGQEVILRCVPISNHLYFYWYRQILGQKVEFLVSFYNNEISEKSEIFDDQFSVERPDGSNFTLKIRSTKLEDSAMYFCASRSTENYGYTFGSGTRLTVV.

For this clone: Other DNA sequences within the sample encode an identical CDR3. The chain combines TRBV11-2 with TRBJ2-1, with 7 bases identical to TRBD1. The CDR3 length is 15 residues. Germline V gene lookup returns CDR1 SGHAT and CDR2 FQNNGV. Unmatched junction bases numbered 0, after V lost 1 base and J lost 0 bases. The CDR3 DNA follows: TGTGCCAGCAGCTTAGGGACAGGCTCCTACAATGAGCAGTTCTTC. This translates into CASSLGTGSYNEQFF.

This rearrangement joins TRBV19 to TRBJ1-2; weak D call: TRBD1 (6 bases). Looked up from germline, CDR1 is LNHDA and CDR2 is SQIVND (reference sequence). Deletions cut 5 bases from V and 5 bases from J, with 21 bases between. The length of the CDR3 is 16 residues. The CDR3 protein is CASSPSGGLKEYGYTF. For the CDR3, the DNA is TGTGCCAGTAGTCCGTCGGGGGGGCTGAAGGAGTATGGCTACACCTTC.

V is TRBV19 and J is TRBJ2-7; TRBD2 matches 14 bases. The CDR3 consists of 15 residues. In germline, CDR1 is LNHDA, CDR2 SQIVND (reference sequence). V shed 4 bases and J 3 bases; nucleotides not matched to a gene: 2. For the CDR3, the DNA is TGTGCCAGTAGTACTGGGACTAGCGGGAGCTACGAGCAGTACTTC. Encoded protein: CASSTGTSGSYEQYF.